A single sample gave rise to the 12 T cell receptor beta chains below, sequenced in a study of graft-versus-host responses after intestinal transplantation. The data were produced by immunoSEQ multiplex PCR, yet TCRdb's version contains in-frame clones alone and is incomplete. Of about 70,000 clones in the sample, about 90% were seen once. Their specific antigens are unknown. The sequencing here drew on unstimulated CD8+ T cells sorted from spleen or lymph node cells, taken before intestinal transplant. The origin of the receptors is a human donor who received an intestinal transplant.

The V gene is TRBV7-9, the J gene TRBJ2-1; D is uncertain. The ends were cut back, 5 bases at V and 4 bases at J, with 12 bases in the middle. This CDR3 region has 14 residues. Germline CDR1 SEHNR, CDR2 FQNEAQ (reference sequence). The CDR3: CASSPRGLYNEQFF. The DNA of the CDR3 is TGTGCCAGCAGCCCGCGTGGTCTTTACAATGAGCAGTTCTTC. The full variable domain, rest sourced from reference TRBV7-9 and TRBJ2-1, is DTGVSQNPRHKITKRGQNVTFRCDPISEHNRLYWYRQTLGQGPEFLTYFQNEAQLEKSRLLSDRFSAERPKGSFSTLEIQRTEQGDSAMYLCASSPRGLYNEQFFGPGTRLTVL.

The V and J genes are TRBV9 and TRBJ2-5; TRBD2 agrees at 11 bases. The CDR3 contains 15 residues. Germline loops: CDR1 SGDLS, CDR2 YYNGEE. Trimming at V came to 3 bases and at J to 4 bases, leaving 5 bases not matched to a gene. CDR3 in DNA: TGTGCCAGCAGCGATAGCGGGGGGGCCCGAGAGACCCAGTACTTC. Translated: CASSDSGGARETQYF.

The chain uses TRBV4-1 and TRBJ2-7; D is ambiguous. Germline V gives CDR1 MGHRA, CDR2 YSYEKL. This CDR3 contains 13 residues. V lost 4 bases and J lost 2, with 9 bases in between. The CDR3 is CASSPSLTYEQYF. DNA for the CDR3: TGCGCCAGCAGCCCCTCCTTAACCTACGAGCAGTACTTC.

This sequence joins TRBV2 and TRBJ2-2; 8 bases match TRBD2. Looked up from germline, CDR1 is SNHLY and CDR2 is FYNNEI. The V segment lost 4 bases and the J segment 0 bases; nucleotides outside the gene matches: 7. The CDR3 covers 17 residues. CDR3 coding DNA: TGTGCCAGCAGTGTGGGTAGCGGGGTACCGAACACCGGGGAGCTGTTTTTT. Its translation is CASSVGSGVPNTGELFF.

Remarks on this clone: Other DNA sequences from this sample encode an identical CDR3 as well. The chain joins TRBV7-3 to TRBJ2-3; 10 bases are shared with TRBD2. The CDR3 covers 16 residues. Trimming removed 1 base from V and 3 bases from J; junction bases left unmatched: 4. Germline-derived CDR1 and CDR2 are SGHTA and FQGTGA. CDR3 residues: CASSLSLAGETDTQYF. The CDR3 DNA reads as TGTGCCAGCAGCTTAAGTCTAGCGGGGGAGACAGATACGCAGTATTTT.

V is TRBV5-4 and J is TRBJ2-3; D might be TRBD2 (5 bases). The CDR3 contains 12 residues. Trimming removed 4 bases at V and 5 bases at J, with 8 bases between. Germline V gene lookup returns CDR1 SGHNT and CDR2 YYREEE (reference sequence). The DNA of the CDR3 is TGTGCCAGCAGCCAGGAGGTAGATACGCAGTATTTT. It specifies CASSQEVDTQYF.

This chain joins TRBV4-1 and TRBJ2-7; maybe TRBD2 (6 bases). Germline CDR1 and CDR2: MGHRA and YSYEKL. V was clipped by 4 bases and J by 6 bases, with 13 bases between them. The CDR3 consists of 13 residues. In DNA form, the CDR3 reads TGCGCCAGCAGCCGCCCGGGACTCAGCGAGCAGTACTTC. It yields the protein CASSRPGLSEQYF.

The V and J genes are TRBV10-3 and TRBJ1-1; a weak D match, TRBD1 (6 bases). Germline CDR1 reads ENHRY; CDR2 reads SYGVKD. The CDR3 length is 11 residues. The V and J ends lost 5 bases and 10 bases respectively, with 11 bases between them. DNA of the CDR3: TGTGCCATCAGTTCAGGGGTAGGAGCTTTCTTT. This encodes CAISSGVGAFF.

The V and J genes are TRBV6-4 and TRBJ2-3; 12 bases fit TRBD2. The CDR3 has 20 residues. In germline, CDR1 is MRHNA, CDR2 SNTAGT. The V segment lost 2 bases and the J segment 0 bases; nucleotides outside the gene matches: 12. The CDR3 protein is CASSDPPGASGGDSTDTQYF. In nucleotides, the CDR3 is TGTGCCAGCAGTGACCCCCCCGGGGCTAGCGGGGGGGATAGCACAGATACGCAGTATTTT.

The chain uses TRBV4-2 and TRBJ2-1, with 9 bases lining up with TRBD2. With V trimmed by 3 bases and J by 7 bases, 7 bases remained unmatched. There are 15 residues in the CDR3. Germline assignment: CDR1 LGHNA and CDR2 YNFKEQ. The CDR3 here is CASSHVAGGPNEQFF. DNA of the CDR3: TGTGCCAGCAGCCACGTGGCGGGGGGGCCGAATGAGCAGTTCTTC.

The rearrangement uses TRBV2 and TRBJ2-7; 8 bases map to TRBD2. V was pared by 4 bases and J by 3 bases, with 5 bases of the junction left unmatched. This CDR3 comprises 14 residues. Germline CDR1 is SNHLY and CDR2 is FYNNEI. The CDR3 DNA sequence: TGTGCCAGCAGTGGGTCCAGCGGGGGCTACGAGCAGTACTTC. Its translation is CASSGSSGGYEQYF. The whole variable domain, filled in from reference TRBV2 and TRBJ2-7, reads EPEVTQTPSHQVTQMGQEVILRCVPISNHLYFYWYRQILGQKVEFLVSFYNNEISEKSEIFDDQFSVERPDGSNFTLKIRSTKLEDSAMYFCASSGSSGGYEQYFGPGTRLTVT.

About this clone itself: Germline and junction disagree at one end, which may indicate a read error. This rearrangement joins TRBV7-7 to TRBJ2-1, with TRBD1 as a possible D gene (6 bases). In germline, CDR1 is SSHAT, CDR2 FNYEAQ (reference sequence). The CDR3 totals 15 residues. DNA for the CDR3: TGTGCTAGCAGCTTAGGGGGAGACTCCCACAATGAGCAGTTCTTC. Protein product: CASSLGGDSHNEQFF.